This T cell receptor (beta chain) appears in the sequencing data of a study of blood T cell repertoires in COVID-19. Study overall: Some COVID-19 samples were acute and others convalescent; all came from the United States, Italy and Spain.

Sequencing used immunoSEQ multiplex PCR; TCRdb keeps in-frame clones, though not all of them. This sample has some 45,000 clones, with about four fifths found just once. The CDR3 covers 16 residues. Germline loops: CDR1 KGHDR, CDR2 SFDVKD. The trim removed 9 bases at V and 1 base at J, leaving 10 bases unmatched. The sequencing input was peripheral blood. The gene calls are TRBV24-1 and TRBJ2-5; 10 bases agree with TRBD2. This TCR was recovered from a woman aged 55-69 years with acute or convalescent COVID-19. The CDR3 loop reads CATSNRASGGQETQYF. In nucleotides, the CDR3 is TGTGCCACCTCTAACCGCGCTAGCGGGGGCCAAGAGACCCAGTACTTC.